These 3 T cell receptor beta chains share one sample of origin, sequenced in a study of immune evolution from preneoplasia to lung adenocarcinoma. Sequencing used immunoSEQ multiplex PCR; TCRdb keeps in-frame clones, though not all of them. The sample includes roughly 9,000 clones, 65% to 90% of them seen just once. The sequenced material came from FFPE minimally invasive lung adenocarcinoma tissue. These TCRs come from a donor of 70 years or more with lung adenocarcinoma.

The gene calls are TRBV15 and TRBJ1-1, with D perhaps matching TRBD1 (5 bases). The CDR3 runs 16 residues. CDR1 LNHNV and CDR2 YYDKDF come from the germline V gene (reference sequence). The germline V and J ends were trimmed by 1 base and 3 bases, with 15 bases remaining between them. CDR3 sequence reads: CATSRASGPKDTEAFF. For the CDR3, the DNA is TGTGCCACCAGCAGAGCGTCGGGACCGAAGGACACTGAAGCTTTCTTT. Together with reference TRBV15 and TRBJ1-1, the CDR3 gives the full variable domain: DAMVIQNPRYQVTQFGKPVTLSCSQTLNHNVMYWYQQKSSQAPKLLFHYYDKDFNNEADTPDNFQSRRPNTSFCFLDIRSPGLGDTAMYLCATSRASGPKDTEAFFGQGTRLTVV.

This chain uses TRBV7-2 with TRBJ2-7; perhaps D is TRBD1 or TRBD2 (5 bases each). Trimming shortened V by 5 bases and J by 5 bases, and 16 bases separated the two germline ends. Germline lookup yields CDR1 SGHTA and CDR2 FQGNSA. The CDR3 has 14 amino acids. The CDR3 bases are TGTGCCAGCAGCGAACCGGGACCTCGGGACGAGCAGTACTTC. This encodes CASSEPGPRDEQYF.

The chain carries TRBV11-2 and TRBJ2-7; possibly TRBD2 for D (5 bases). V lost 5 bases to trimming and J lost 6 bases, with 17 bases between them. This CDR3 has 14 amino acids. Germline V CDR1 and CDR2: SGHAT, FQNNGV. The CDR3 reads CASSTRTGTGEQYF. The CDR3 bases are TGTGCCAGCAGCACGCGGACTGGCACGGGCGAGCAGTACTTC.